This TCR beta chain was found in a study of OX40 agonist ivuxolimab in advanced cancers. Study-wide results and caveats: The study observed clonal expansion of CD4+ and CD8+ blood T cells by week 6 at 0.1 to 3.0 mg/kg. Antigen specificity remained undetermined for the expanded peripheral T cells.

Details on this clone: Its antigen is unidentified.

Using immunoSEQ multiplex PCR, the repertoire was profiled, and TCRdb retains in-frame clones only, with some absent. The data hold about 150,000 clones, with approximately 94% observed a single time. This specimen consisted of CD4+ or CD8+ T cells sorted from blood, obtained in a trial of the OX40 agonist ivuxolimab. The clonotype comes from an adult with an advanced solid tumor such as melanoma, head and neck, liver or kidney cancer.

The CDR3 sequence: CAWSVSGMTYEQYF. The CDR3 bases are TGTGCCTGGAGTGTATCAGGTATGACCTACGAGCAGTACTTC. V usage is TRBV30 and J usage is TRBJ2-7; D gene unclear. In germline, CDR1 is GTSNPN, CDR2 SVGIG (reference sequence). The germline V and J ends were trimmed by 0 bases and 2 bases, with 11 bases remaining between them. The CDR3 sequence is 14 residues long.